This T cell receptor beta chain was documented in a study of beta chain features in type 1 diabetes. Across the whole study: Healthy donors resembled patients in age, gender and cell yields.

There are a few counts of this clone. Every bit of the isolated RNA underwent reverse transcription, so sequencing read expressed TCRB transcripts. TCRdb's copy holds only in-frame clones and misses some; the assay was immunoSEQ multiplex PCR. Among about 450,000 clones, approximately 10% were seen once, and the ten largest hold about 0.045%. Trimming took off 6 bases at V and 6 bases at J, with 17 bases between the two ends. Germline CDR1 MDHEN, CDR2 SYDVKM. The CDR3 totals 14 residues. This sequence originates from a woman between 18 and 29 years old in good health. Source material: naive CD4+ T cells from blood. This chain joins TRBV28 and TRBJ2-5, with D maybe TRBD2 (7 bases). The CDR3 sequence is CASSQSGGEQTQYF. CDR3 sequence (DNA): TGTGCCAGCAGCCAATCGGGGGGCGAGCAGACCCAGTACTTC.